The present entry profiles one TCR beta chain with its context. Its antigen is unidentified. The time point: cycle 4 day 1 (C4D1), after less than 7 weeks of nivolumab. No patient escaped relapse after autologous stem cell transplantation, and brentuximab vedotin exposure varied. Method: immunoSEQ multiplex PCR; TCRdb's copy keeps in-frame clones and lacks some. The sample lists some 22,000 clones; about 73% were seen once. These data belong to a study of PD-1 blockade in classical Hodgkin lymphoma. Overall study results and limits: With respect to the repertoire differences, their causes, possibly disease activity or prior therapy, remain undefined. Exclusion removed patients who began nivolumab under 1 year after ASCT. Baseline TCR diversity was reportedly lower in newly diagnosed patients than healthy donors. There was a significant rise in CD4+ TCR diversity by C4D1, with no such rise for CD8+.

The CDR3 covers 13 residues. With V trimmed by 3 bases and J by 11 bases, 7 bases remained unmatched. Germline V gene data show CDR1 as SGHTS and CDR2 as YDEGEE. This clonotype was sampled from a human donor with classical Hodgkin lymphoma. V usage is TRBV5-8 and J usage is TRBJ1-1, with TRBD1 matching 10 bases. The sample in question was peripheral blood mononuclear cells (PBMCs), obtained before the fourth cycle of nivolumab. The CDR3 loop reads CASSWGQGNWAFF. In nucleotides, the CDR3 is TGTGCCAGCAGCTGGGGACAGGGGAATTGGGCTTTCTTT. Filled out from reference TRBV5-8 and TRBJ1-1, the complete variable domain reads EAGVTQSPTHLIKTRGQQATLRCSPISGHTSVYWYQQALGLGLQFLLWYDEGEERNRGNFPPRFSGRQFPNYSSELNVNALELEDSALYLCASSWGQGNWAFFGQGTRLTVV.